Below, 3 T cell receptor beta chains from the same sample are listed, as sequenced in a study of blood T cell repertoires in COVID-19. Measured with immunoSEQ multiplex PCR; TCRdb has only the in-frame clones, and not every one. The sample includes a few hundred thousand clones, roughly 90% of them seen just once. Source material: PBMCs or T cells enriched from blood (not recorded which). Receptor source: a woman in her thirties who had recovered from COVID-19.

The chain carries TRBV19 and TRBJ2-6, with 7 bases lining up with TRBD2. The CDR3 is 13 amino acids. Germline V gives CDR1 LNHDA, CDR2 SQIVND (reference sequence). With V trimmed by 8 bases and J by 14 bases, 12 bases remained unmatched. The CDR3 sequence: CASFSGGLSFLTF. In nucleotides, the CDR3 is TGTGCCAGTTTCTCGGGAGGCCTCTCTTTCCTGACTTTC.

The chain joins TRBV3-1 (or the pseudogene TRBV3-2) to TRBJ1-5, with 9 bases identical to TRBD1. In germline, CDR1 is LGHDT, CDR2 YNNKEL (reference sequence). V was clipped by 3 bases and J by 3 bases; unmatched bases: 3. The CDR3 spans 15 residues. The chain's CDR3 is CASSQGQGNNQPQHF. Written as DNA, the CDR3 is TGTGCCAGCAGCCAGGGACAGGGCAACAATCAGCCCCAGCATTTT.

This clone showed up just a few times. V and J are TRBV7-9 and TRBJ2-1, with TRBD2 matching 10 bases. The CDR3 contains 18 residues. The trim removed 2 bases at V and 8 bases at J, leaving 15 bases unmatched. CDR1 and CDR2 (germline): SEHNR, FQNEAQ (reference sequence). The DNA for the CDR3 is TGTGCCAGCAGCTTACAAGCGGGAGGGCCCTTATCGCACTATGAGCAGTTCTTC. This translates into CASSLQAGGPLSHYEQFF.